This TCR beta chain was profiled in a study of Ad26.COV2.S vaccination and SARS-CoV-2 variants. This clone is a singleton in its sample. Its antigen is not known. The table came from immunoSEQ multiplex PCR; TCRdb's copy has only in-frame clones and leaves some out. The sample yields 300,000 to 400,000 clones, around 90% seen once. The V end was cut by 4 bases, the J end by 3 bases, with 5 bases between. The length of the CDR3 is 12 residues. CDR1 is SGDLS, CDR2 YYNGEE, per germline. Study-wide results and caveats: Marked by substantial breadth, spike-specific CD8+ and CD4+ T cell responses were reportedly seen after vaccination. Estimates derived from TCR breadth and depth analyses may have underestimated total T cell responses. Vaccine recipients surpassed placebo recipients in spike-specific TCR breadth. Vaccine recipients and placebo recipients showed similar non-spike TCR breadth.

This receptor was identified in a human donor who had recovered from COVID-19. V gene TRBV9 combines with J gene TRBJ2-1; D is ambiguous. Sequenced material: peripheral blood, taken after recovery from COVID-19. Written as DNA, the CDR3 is TGTGCCAGCAGCTCGGACTACAATGAGCAGTTCTTC. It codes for CASSSDYNEQFF.